One and the same sample provided the 13 T cell receptor beta chains below, sequenced in a study of early stage breast cancer tumors. TCRdb's copy holds only in-frame clones and misses some; the assay was immunoSEQ multiplex PCR. Counted here are more than 65,000 clones, 75% to 90% occurring once; the ten biggest clones make up approximately 4.5%. The source material was blood. The source of these receptors is a person aged 35 to 50 with breast cancer.

The chain joins TRBV6-1 to TRBJ2-3, with 9 bases aligning to TRBD1. This CDR3 is 15 amino acids long. V lost 4 bases to trimming and J lost 1 base; unmatched junction nucleotides: 3. The germline gives CDR1 MNHNS, CDR2 SASEGT. CDR3 amino acids: CASSGQGGRTDTQYF. CDR3 coding DNA: TGTGCCAGCAGTGGACAGGGGGGTCGCACAGATACGCAGTATTTT.

The V gene is TRBV28, the J gene TRBJ2-7; a weak D match, TRBD1 (5 bases). The CDR3 contains 12 residues. V shed 4 bases and J shed 3 bases, with 7 bases lying between them. From germline, CDR1 is MDHEN and CDR2 SYDVKM. The CDR3 protein is CASSSRGYEQYF. CDR3 coding DNA: TGTGCCAGCAGTTCAAGGGGCTACGAGCAGTACTTC.

This clone was seen once. This chain links TRBV13 with TRBJ2-2; 11 nucleotides line up with TRBD1. Germline V CDR1 and CDR2: PRHDT, FYEKMQ (reference sequence). V dropped 4 bases and J dropped 3; count of bases not matched to a gene: 4. This CDR3 region has 16 residues. CDR3 nucleotides: TGTGCCAGCAGCTCCCCGGGACAGGGGGACACCGGGGAGCTGTTTTTT. Its protein is CASSSPGQGDTGELFF.

The chain recombines TRBV7-9 with TRBJ1-1; possible D gene TRBD1, 5 bases. The CDR3 is 13 residues long. Germline CDR1 reads SEHNR; CDR2 reads FQNEAQ (reference sequence). V was cut by 5 bases and J by 1 base, with 8 bases left in between. CDR3 sequence: CASSPGGNTEAFF. DNA of the CDR3: TGTGCCAGCAGCCCGGGGGGGAACACTGAAGCTTTCTTT.

This rearrangement joins TRBV6-5 to TRBJ2-3; 7 bases match TRBD1. V gave up 2 bases and J gave up 0 bases; unmatched junction bases: 5. CDR1 MNHEY and CDR2 SVGAGI come from the germline V gene. The CDR3 runs to 16 residues. This chain's CDR3 is CASSYRKGASTDTQYF. As DNA, the CDR3 is TGTGCCAGCAGTTACAGAAAGGGGGCTAGCACAGATACGCAGTATTTT.

This clone has just a few counts. The chain uses TRBV18 and TRBJ1-1, with D unresolved. V was cut by 2 bases and J by 8 bases, with 12 bases left in between. The CDR3 runs to 13 residues. The germline CDR1 and CDR2 sequences are KGHSH and LQKENI. In DNA form, the CDR3 reads TGTGCCAGCTCACCAATGGCCTCCCCCGAAGCTTTCTTT. This translates into CASSPMASPEAFF.

V usage is TRBV27 and J usage is TRBJ1-4, with D possibly matching TRBD1 (6 bases). CDR1 MNHEY and CDR2 SMNVEV come from the germline V gene (reference sequence). V lost 2 bases, J lost 11 bases, and 12 bases lay in between. This CDR3 contains 13 residues. The CDR3 protein is CASSLGRGAKLFF. CDR3 nucleotide sequence: TGTGCCAGCAGTTTAGGAAGGGGGGCGAAACTGTTTTTT.

V is TRBV30 and J is TRBJ1-1, with no clear D. Trimming stripped 4 bases from V and 5 bases from J, with 8 bases between. CDR1 is GTSNPN and CDR2 is SVGIG in the germline V gene (reference sequence). The CDR3 length is 11 residues. The CDR3 region is CAWTWETEAFF. Written as DNA, the CDR3 is TGTGCCTGGACCTGGGAAACTGAAGCTTTCTTT.

This clone was recorded a few times. The chain couples TRBV29-1 to TRBJ2-5, with 8 nucleotides matching TRBD2. This CDR3 contains 13 residues. After removal of 6 bases from V and 5 bases from J, the junction contained 8 bases not matched to a gene. Germline-derived CDR1 and CDR2 are SQVTM and ANQGSEA. The CDR3 DNA sequence: TGCAGCGTGCCGTCCTCGGGGGGGGAGACCCAGTACTTC. Its protein is CSVPSSGGETQYF.

The chain combines TRBV30 with TRBJ1-2; no firm D call. The CDR3 totals 15 residues. The germline gives CDR1 GTSNPN, CDR2 SVGIG (reference sequence). The CDR3, as DNA: TGTGCAAGCCTGGAGCCCATCCGCCCAGACTATGGCTACACCTTC. This gives the protein CASLEPIRPDYGYTF.

The CDR3 protein is CASSLDPTSGGYNEQFF. The DNA of the CDR3 is TGTGCCAGCAGCTTAGACCCGACTAGCGGAGGCTACAATGAGCAGTTCTTC. This chain joins TRBV7-2 and TRBJ2-1, with 9 nucleotides matching TRBD2. The CDR3 sequence is 17 residues long. Trimming at V came to 1 base and at J to 3 bases, leaving 7 bases not matched to a gene. Germline loops: CDR1 SGHTA, CDR2 FQGNSA.

J is TRBJ2-1 and V is TRBV9, with 9 bases that match TRBD2. This CDR3 has 17 residues. V was pared by 3 bases and J by 7 bases, with 14 bases of the junction left unmatched. From germline, CDR1 is SGDLS and CDR2 YYNGEE. The CDR3, as DNA: TGTGCCAGCAGCGGCCGGGAGAGCGGGGGGCGGGTGAATGAGCAGTTCTTC. Protein: CASSGRESGGRVNEQFF.

The CDR3 DNA sequence: TGTGCCAGCAGCTTAAGACTAAGCGGGAGGGCCAATGAGCAGTTCTTC. Encoded protein: CASSLRLSGRANEQFF. The rearrangement joins TRBV11-2 to TRBJ2-1; the match to TRBD2 covers 10 bases. Germline loops: CDR1 SGHAT, CDR2 FQNNGV. V shed 2 bases, J shed 6 bases, and the junction held 7 bases outside the gene matches. The CDR3 contains 16 residues.